The TCR beta chain described here comes from a study of human T cells and chemical hapten exposure. TCRdb reprocessed the RACE reads with MiXCR, giving one entry per CDR3 protein. Here the sample spans 79,000 or so distinct CDR3 sequences, about a tenth being singletons. V shed 5 bases and J shed 8 bases, with 12 bases lying between them. Looked up from germline, CDR1 is SGHVS and CDR2 is FNYEAQ. This CDR3 comprises 13 residues. Time point described: patch test 1, 2 weeks after DPC sensitization. Treatment defined: therapeutic diphenylcyclopropenone sensitization with weekly scalp DPC. The V and J genes are TRBV7-6 and TRBJ1-4; tentatively, D is TRBD1 (6 bases). Sequences were derived from whole blood, sampled in connection with sensitization to the hapten diphenylcyclopropenone (DPC). The TCR was taken from a woman aged 45 to 65 with alopecia areata. Some clones in this sample may be carry-over from other donors' samples. Here the CDR3 DNA reads TGTGCCAGCAGCAGGGACATGGGCGAAAAACTGTTTTTT. As protein: CASSRDMGEKLFF.